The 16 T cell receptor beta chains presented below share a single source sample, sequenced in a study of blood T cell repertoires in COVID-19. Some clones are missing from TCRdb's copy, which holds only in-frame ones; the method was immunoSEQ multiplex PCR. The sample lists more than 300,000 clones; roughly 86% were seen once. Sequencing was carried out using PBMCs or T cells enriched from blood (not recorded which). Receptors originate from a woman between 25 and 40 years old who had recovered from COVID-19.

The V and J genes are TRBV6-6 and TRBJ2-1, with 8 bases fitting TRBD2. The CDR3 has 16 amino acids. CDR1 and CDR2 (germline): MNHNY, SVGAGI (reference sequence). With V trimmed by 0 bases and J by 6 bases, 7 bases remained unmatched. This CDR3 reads CASSYSAGAPLNEQFF. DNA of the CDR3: TGTGCCAGCAGTTACTCAGCGGGGGCACCACTCAATGAGCAGTTCTTC.

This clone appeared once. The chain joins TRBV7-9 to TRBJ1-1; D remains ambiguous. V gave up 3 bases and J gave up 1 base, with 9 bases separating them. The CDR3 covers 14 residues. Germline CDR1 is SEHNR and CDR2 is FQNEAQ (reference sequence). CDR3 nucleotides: TGTGCCAGCAGCTTGTCCCCTAGGAACACTGAAGCTTTCTTT. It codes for CASSLSPRNTEAFF.

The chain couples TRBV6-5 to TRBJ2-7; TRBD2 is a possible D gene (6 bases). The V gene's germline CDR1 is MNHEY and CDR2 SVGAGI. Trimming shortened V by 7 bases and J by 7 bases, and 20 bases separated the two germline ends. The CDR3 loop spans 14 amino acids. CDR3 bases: TGTGCCAGCAAGACTAGTTCGGCTACTTGGGAGCAGTACTTC. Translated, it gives CASKTSSATWEQYF.

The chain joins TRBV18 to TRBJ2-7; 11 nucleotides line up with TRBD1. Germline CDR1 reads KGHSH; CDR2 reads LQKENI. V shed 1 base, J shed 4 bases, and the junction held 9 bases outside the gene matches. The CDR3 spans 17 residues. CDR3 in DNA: TGTGCCAGCTCACCACGGTCCCTAGGACAGGGGGCTTACGAGCAGTACTTC. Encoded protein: CASSPRSLGQGAYEQYF.

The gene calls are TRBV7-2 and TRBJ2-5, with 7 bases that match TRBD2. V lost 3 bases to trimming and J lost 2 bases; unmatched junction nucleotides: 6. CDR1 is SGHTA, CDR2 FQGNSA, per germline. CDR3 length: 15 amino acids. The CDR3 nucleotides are TGTGCCAGCAGCTTCCAGTCTAGCGGTCAAGAGACCCAGTACTTC. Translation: CASSFQSSGQETQYF.

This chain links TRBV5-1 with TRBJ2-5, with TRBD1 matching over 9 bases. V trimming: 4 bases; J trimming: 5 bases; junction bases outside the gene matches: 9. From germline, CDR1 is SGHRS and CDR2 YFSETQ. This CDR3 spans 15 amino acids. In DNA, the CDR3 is TGCGCCAGCAGCATACAGGGGGCTAAAGGGGAGACCCAGTACTTC. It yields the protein CASSIQGAKGETQYF.

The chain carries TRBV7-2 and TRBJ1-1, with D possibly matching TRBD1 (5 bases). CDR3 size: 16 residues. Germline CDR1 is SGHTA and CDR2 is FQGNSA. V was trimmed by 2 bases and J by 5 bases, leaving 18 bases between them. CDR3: CASSLFHSGFRTEAFF. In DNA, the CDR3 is TGTGCCAGCAGCTTATTCCATTCAGGGTTCAGGACTGAAGCTTTCTTT.

The CDR3 loop is CASSQVLSGRDNEQFF. The CDR3 coding sequence is TGTGCCAGCAGCCAAGTTCTGAGCGGGAGGGACAATGAGCAGTTCTTC. The chain recombines TRBV3-1 (or the pseudogene TRBV3-2) with TRBJ2-1, with TRBD2 matching over 10 bases. This CDR3 is built from 16 residues. Germline V gene lookup returns CDR1 LGHDT and CDR2 YNNKEL (reference sequence). Trimming took 1 base from V and 5 from J; bases not matched to a gene: 5.

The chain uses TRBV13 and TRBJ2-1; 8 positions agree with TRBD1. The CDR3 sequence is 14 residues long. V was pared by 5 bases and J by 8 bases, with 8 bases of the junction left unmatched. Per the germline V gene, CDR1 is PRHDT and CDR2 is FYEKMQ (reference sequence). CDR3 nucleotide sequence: TGTGCCAGCAGCCCCGGGACAGGTATCGATGAGCAGTTCTTC. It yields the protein CASSPGTGIDEQFF.

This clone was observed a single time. The chain's CDR3 is CASSYGTGGIEAFF. The CDR3 bases are TGTGCCAGCAGTTACGGGACAGGGGGCATTGAAGCTTTCTTT. This rearrangement joins TRBV6-5 to TRBJ1-1, with 12 bases matching TRBD1. Germline lookup yields CDR1 MNHEY and CDR2 SVGAGI. Trimming took 2 bases from V and 7 from J; bases not matched to a gene: 2. The CDR3 totals 14 residues.

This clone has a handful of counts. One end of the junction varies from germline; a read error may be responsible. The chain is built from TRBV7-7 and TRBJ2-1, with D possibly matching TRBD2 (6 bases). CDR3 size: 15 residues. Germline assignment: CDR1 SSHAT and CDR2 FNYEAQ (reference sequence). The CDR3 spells CASSLLGGVGNEQFF. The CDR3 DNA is TGTGCTAGCAGCTTACTCGGAGGGGTGGGGAATGAGCAGTTCTTC.

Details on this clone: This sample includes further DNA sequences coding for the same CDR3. The CDR3 nucleotides are TGTGCCAGCACCCAGACAGGAGGCTATGGCTACACCTTC. Its protein is CASTQTGGYGYTF. The chain is built from TRBV12-3 or TRBV12-4 and TRBJ1-2, with D possibly being TRBD1 (6 bases). Trimming took off 7 bases at V and 4 bases at J, with 13 bases between the two ends. CDR3 length: 13 amino acids.

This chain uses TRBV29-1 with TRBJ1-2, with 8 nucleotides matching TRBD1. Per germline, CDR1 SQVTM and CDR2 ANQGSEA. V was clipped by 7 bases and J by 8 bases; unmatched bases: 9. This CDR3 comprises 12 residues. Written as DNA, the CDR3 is TGCAGCGCGGACAGGGCCCCCTGGGGCTACACCTTC. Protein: CSADRAPWGYTF.

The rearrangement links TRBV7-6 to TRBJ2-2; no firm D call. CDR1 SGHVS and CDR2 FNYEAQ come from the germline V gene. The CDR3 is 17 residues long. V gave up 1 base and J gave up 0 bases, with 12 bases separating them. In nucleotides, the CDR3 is TGTGCCAGCAGCTTAGAACAGACGTTCGCGAACACCGGGGAGCTGTTTTTT. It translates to CASSLEQTFANTGELFF.

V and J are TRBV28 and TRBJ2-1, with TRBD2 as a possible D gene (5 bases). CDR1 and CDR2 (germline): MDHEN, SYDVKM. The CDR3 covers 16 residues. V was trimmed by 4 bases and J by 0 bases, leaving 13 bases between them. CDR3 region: CASSSGGRGSYNEQFF. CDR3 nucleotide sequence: TGTGCCAGCAGTTCTGGAGGCCGGGGCTCCTACAATGAGCAGTTCTTC.

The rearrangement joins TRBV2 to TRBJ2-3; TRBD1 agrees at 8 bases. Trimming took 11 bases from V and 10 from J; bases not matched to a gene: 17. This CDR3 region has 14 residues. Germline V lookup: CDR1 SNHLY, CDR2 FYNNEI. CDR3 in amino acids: CACAPGQAFGAQYF. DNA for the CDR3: TGTGCCTGCGCTCCGGGACAGGCATTCGGAGCGCAGTATTTT.